Below, 22 T cell receptor beta chains from the same sample are listed, as sequenced in a study of blood T cells in healthy people across ages. A second PCR of roughly 7 to 11 cycles used a sample-barcoded 5' primer and a J-beta primer mix. TCRdb used MiXCR to reprocess the 5' RACE reads, holding one entry per CDR3 protein. The table records 1.5 million or so distinct CDR3 sequences, 35% to 45% of them present only once. Sequencing input: blood. The source of these receptors is a young woman in good health.

The V gene is TRBV27, the J gene TRBJ1-2; D is uncertain. The CDR3 loop spans 12 amino acids. V was trimmed by 7 bases and J by 2 bases, leaving 8 bases between them. The germline gives CDR1 MNHEY, CDR2 SMNVEV (reference sequence). The CDR3 protein is CASMGLNYGYTF. The CDR3 coding sequence is TGTGCCAGCATGGGTCTGAACTATGGCTACACCTTC.

In its sample, this clonotype was seen a few times. J is TRBJ2-5 and V is TRBV29-1; 13 positions match TRBD2. The CDR3 length is 14 residues. The V and J ends lost 4 bases and 11 bases, in that order; junction bases with no gene match: 10. CDR1 and CDR2 (germline): SQVTM, ANQGSEA. The CDR3 spells CSVGGLAGANEQYF. The CDR3 nucleotides read TGCAGCGTTGGTGGACTAGCGGGAGCCAATGAGCAGTACTTC. Full variable domain (rest looked up from reference TRBV29-1 and TRBJ2-5): SAVISQKPSRDICQRGTSLTIQCQVDSQVTMMFWYRQQPGQSLTLIATANQGSEATYESGFVIDKFPISRPNLTFSTLTVSNMSPEDSSIYLCSVGGLAGANEQYFGPGTRLLVL.

This clonotype was detected a few times. The genes are TRBV6-5 and TRBJ2-7, with 8 bases lining up with TRBD1. The CDR3 length is 16 residues. With V trimmed by 0 bases and J by 0 bases, 4 bases remained unmatched. The germline gives CDR1 MNHEY, CDR2 SVGAGI. DNA for the CDR3: TGTGCCAGCAGTTACTCCCGGGACAGGAGCTCCTACGAGCAGTACTTC. The encoded protein is CASSYSRDRSSYEQYF.

Regarding this clonotype: The germline gene is not matched at one end of the junction; a read error may be the cause. The chain recombines TRBV7-2 with TRBJ1-5, with 7 bases identical to TRBD1. This CDR3 is 14 amino acids long. Germline assignment: CDR1 SGHTA and CDR2 FQGNSA. This CDR3 is CASSVGQLNHPQHF. The CDR3 DNA sequence: TGTGCCAGCAGCGTGGGACAGCTGAATCACCCCCAGCATTTT.

The V gene is TRBV18, the J gene TRBJ1-2; a weak D match, TRBD1 (6 bases). CDR3 length: 14 amino acids. CDR1 and CDR2 (germline): KGHSH, LQKENI. V lost 0 bases and J lost 4, with 9 bases in between. CDR3 in DNA: TGTGCCAGCTCACCACCGTCGGACAGCTATGGCTACACCTTC. It is translated as CASSPPSDSYGYTF.

This sequence joins TRBV10-3 and TRBJ1-5; a weak D match, TRBD1 (6 bases). This CDR3 spans 15 amino acids. Germline assignment: CDR1 ENHRY and CDR2 SYGVKD. The V and J ends lost 2 bases and 3 bases respectively, with 11 bases between them. The CDR3 region is CAISEGTGYNQPQHF. The CDR3, as DNA: TGTGCCATCAGTGAGGGTACAGGGTACAATCAGCCCCAGCATTTT.

CDR3 residues: CASRDGQGDTGELFF. The DNA for the CDR3 is TGTGCCAGCAGAGACGGACAGGGGGACACCGGGGAGCTGTTTTTT. This chain connects TRBV6-2 or TRBV6-3 to TRBJ2-2; 10 bases match TRBD1. This CDR3 is 15 amino acids long. V trimming: 6 bases; J trimming: 3 bases; junction bases outside the gene matches: 4. CDR1 is MNHEY and CDR2 is SVGEGT in the germline V gene.

This chain joins TRBV4-1 and TRBJ2-1; TRBD2 agrees at 15 bases. Germline V lookup: CDR1 MGHRA, CDR2 YSYEKL. V lost 3 bases, J lost 3 bases, and 6 bases stayed unmatched. The CDR3 extends over 18 amino acids. CDR3 nucleotide sequence: TGCGCCAGCAGCCATAGGACTAGCGGGAGGGGGGGCTACAATGAGCAGTTCTTC. Translation: CASSHRTSGRGGYNEQFF.

This clonotype has just a few counts. This chain links TRBV6-5 with TRBJ2-3; weak D call: TRBD1 (6 bases). This CDR3 has 12 amino acids. V was trimmed by 2 bases and J by 8 bases, leaving 8 bases between them. Germline V gives CDR1 MNHEY, CDR2 SVGAGI. CDR3 nucleotide sequence: TGTGCCAGCAGTTACGTAGGGGGTACGCAGTATTTT. Amino acid sequence: CASSYVGGTQYF.

The J gene is TRBJ1-2, the V gene TRBV20-1; TRBD1 agrees at 10 bases. J gave up 0 bases and V 3 bases, and 4 bases lay outside the gene matches. Germline values: CDR1 DFQATT, CDR2 SNEGSKA (reference sequence). This CDR3 has 15 amino acids. The CDR3 coding sequence is TGCAGTGCTAGCGGGACAGGGGATTCTAACTATGGCTACACCTTC. This sequence encodes CSASGTGDSNYGYTF.

This clonotype was counted only a few times. The genes are TRBV3-1 and TRBJ1-4; D is uncertain. CDR3 size: 14 residues. V lost 1 base and J 8 bases, leaving 11 bases between the germline ends. The germline V gene has CDR1 LGHDT and CDR2 YNNKEL (reference sequence). CDR3 region: CASSQVQLSEKLFF. The CDR3 bases are TGTGCCAGCAGCCAAGTACAGTTAAGCGAAAAACTGTTTTTT.

This clonotype was seen a few times. The chain is built from TRBV9 and TRBJ1-2, with 7 positions matching TRBD1. V was clipped by 0 bases and J by 8 bases; unmatched bases: 7. This CDR3 is built from 14 residues. Germline V lookup: CDR1 SGDLS, CDR2 YYNGEE. The CDR3 bases are TGTGCCAGCAGCGTAGTTCGACAGGGCGGAGGCTACACCTTC. Amino acid sequence: CASSVVRQGGGYTF.

This clonotype was observed a handful of times. The gene calls are TRBV7-9 and TRBJ1-2; D call uncertain. V gave up 5 bases and J gave up 4 bases, with 17 bases separating them. The CDR3 length is 15 residues. Germline CDR1 reads SEHNR; CDR2 reads FQNEAQ (reference sequence). In DNA form, the CDR3 reads TGTGCCAGCAGCCTTCCACACTCCGGCGGCTATGGCTACACCTTC. Translation gives CASSLPHSGGYGYTF.

This rearrangement joins TRBV6-6 to TRBJ2-7; D is possibly TRBD1 (5 bases). This CDR3 contains 13 residues. CDR1 is MNHNY and CDR2 is SVGAGI in the germline V gene (reference sequence). V lost 7 bases and J lost 3, with 13 bases in between. As DNA, the CDR3 is TGTGCCAGCATGCAAGGGGTGGACTACGAGCAGTACTTC. Its translation: CASMQGVDYEQYF.

The V and J genes are TRBV28 and TRBJ2-7; 7 nucleotides line up with TRBD2. V lost 6 bases to trimming and J lost 2 bases; unmatched junction nucleotides: 10. This CDR3 is 15 amino acids long. From germline, CDR1 is MDHEN and CDR2 SYDVKM. The CDR3 DNA sequence: TGTGCCAGCAGCACCGGGACTAATTCCCCCTACGAGCAGTACTTC. Encoded protein: CASSTGTNSPYEQYF.

The gene calls are TRBV20-1 and TRBJ1-2; 9 nucleotides align to TRBD1. V lost 0 bases, J lost 4 bases, and 3 bases stayed unmatched. Germline assignment: CDR1 DFQATT and CDR2 SNEGSKA (reference sequence). This CDR3 comprises 14 residues. CDR3 sequence (DNA): TGCAGTGCTAGAGAGGGACAGGGTGGCTATGGCTACACCTTC. Protein product: CSAREGQGGYGYTF.

V and J are TRBV5-1 and TRBJ1-1; a possible D gene is TRBD1 (5 bases). The germline V and J ends were trimmed by 7 bases and 2 bases, with 21 bases remaining between them. The CDR3 totals 16 residues. The germline V gene encodes CDR1 SGHRS and CDR2 YFSETQ. CDR3 DNA: TGCGCCAGCCAAACCGGGTCGGGGGTTCTCAACACTGAAGCTTTCTTT. Its protein product is CASQTGSGVLNTEAFF.

The sample holds many counts of this clonotype. The V call is TRBV12-3 or TRBV12-4, the J call TRBJ2-6, with no clear D. Deletions cut 3 bases from V and 0 bases from J, with 9 bases between. This CDR3 is 16 amino acids long. In nucleotides, the CDR3 is TGTGCCAGCAGTTTGGATACTAACTCTGGGGCCAACGTCCTGACTTTC. Amino acids: CASSLDTNSGANVLTF.

V usage is TRBV7-2 and J usage is TRBJ1-5, with a possible D match to TRBD1 (5 bases). This CDR3 region has 15 residues. Between the trimmed V and J ends, which lost 7 bases and 1 base, there was a span of 14 bases. Germline CDR1 and CDR2: SGHTA and FQGNSA. The CDR3 spells CASTLGGASNQPQHF. The CDR3 DNA is TGTGCCAGCACACTGGGAGGGGCGAGCAATCAGCCCCAGCATTTT.

The V and J genes are TRBV5-1 and TRBJ2-3; TRBD2 matches at 9 bases. CDR3 length equals 14 residues. Trimming removed 3 bases from V and 4 bases from J; junction bases left unmatched: 3. CDR1 is SGHRS, CDR2 YFSETQ, per germline. CDR3 sequence: CASSSAGGADTQYF. The CDR3 DNA reads as TGCGCCAGCAGCTCAGCGGGAGGTGCAGATACGCAGTATTTT.

The CDR3 loop reads CASRTGTVAIYGYTF. CDR3 in DNA: TGTGCCAGCAGAACCGGGACGGTGGCAATCTATGGCTACACCTTC. The chain is built from TRBV2 and TRBJ1-2; tentative D call: TRBD1 (5 bases). CDR1 and CDR2 (germline): SNHLY, FYNNEI. CDR3 length: 15 residues. Deletions cut 6 bases from V and 4 bases from J, with 18 bases between.

This sequence joins TRBV7-2 and TRBJ2-3, with no clear D. With 2 bases removed from V and 4 bases from J, the gap between germline ends came to 10 bases. The CDR3 is 14 amino acids. Germline assignment: CDR1 SGHTA and CDR2 FQGNSA. The CDR3 is CASSLRPVADTQYF. DNA of the CDR3: TGTGCCAGCAGCTTAAGGCCGGTGGCAGATACGCAGTATTTT.